The 24 T cell receptor beta chains below all came from one sample that was sequenced in a study of T-cell reconstitution after alpha-beta-depleted transplantation in children. Library preparation (for TCRbeta) was performed with unique molecular identifiers. From the PCR reads, TCRdb called clonotypes with MiXCR, one entry per CDR3 protein. The sample includes a few hundred thousand distinct CDR3 sequences, about 17% seen only once; the top ten take 25% to 35%. Sequenced here: PBMCs, mostly from graft donor cells, sampled 360 days after TCRalphabeta/CD19-depleted stem cell transplant. Source of these receptors: a boy under two years old who had a stem cell transplant for Wiskott-Aldrich syndrome, so the T cells may come from the graft donor.

J is TRBJ2-3 and V is TRBV20-1; D gene ambiguous. The CDR3 consists of 11 residues. Germline CDR1 DFQATT, CDR2 SNEGSKA (reference sequence). Deletions cut 3 bases from V and 6 bases from J, with 7 bases between. The CDR3: CSARIGDTQYF. The CDR3 DNA follows: TGCAGTGCTAGGATAGGGGATACGCAGTATTTT.

This clonotype was detected only a few times. V usage is TRBV12-3 or TRBV12-4 and J usage is TRBJ1-1, with 7 bases matching TRBD1. The CDR3 has 14 amino acids. V lost 5 bases to trimming and J lost 4 bases; unmatched junction nucleotides: 7. CDR3: CASSPFQGVTEAFF. The CDR3 DNA sequence: TGTGCCAGCAGTCCCTTCCAGGGGGTCACTGAAGCTTTCTTT.

V usage is TRBV11-1 and J usage is TRBJ2-7; 7 nucleotides align to TRBD1. This CDR3 has 15 residues. V gave up 0 bases and J gave up 2 bases; unmatched junction bases: 4. Germline V gene data show CDR1 as SGHAT and CDR2 as FQDESV (reference sequence). CDR3 in DNA: TGTGCCAGCAGCTTAGCCGGGACAGTAACCTACGAGCAGTACTTC. This encodes CASSLAGTVTYEQYF.

This rearrangement joins TRBV11-2 to TRBJ2-5, with a possible D match to TRBD2 (6 bases). The length of the CDR3 is 16 residues. V was clipped by 5 bases and J by 1 base, with 17 bases between them. Germline V gives CDR1 SGHAT, CDR2 FQNNGV. The CDR3 here is CASSRQVGSFQETQYF. The CDR3 DNA is TGTGCCAGCAGCAGGCAAGTCGGGAGCTTCCAAGAGACCCAGTACTTC.

This clonotype was recorded at least ten times. This chain joins TRBV12-3 or TRBV12-4 and TRBJ2-5; no firm D call. V shed 0 bases and J shed 5 bases, with 16 bases lying between them. The CDR3 is 16 residues long. CDR3 coding DNA: TGTGCCAGCAGTTTAGCGGGTGTAGTGTCTGTCGAGACCCAGTACTTC. Residues: CASSLAGVVSVETQYF.

Points on this clonotype: Compared with germline, one end of the junction differs, possibly owing to a read error. The J gene is TRBJ2-5, the V gene TRBV4-1, with TRBD2 identical over 7 bases. The germline V gene has CDR1 MGHRA and CDR2 YSYEKL. The CDR3 sequence is 16 residues long. The CDR3 coding sequence is TGCGCCAGCATCCAAGAGTTCCGGGGGGTGAGAGAGACCCAGTACTTC. Its translation is CASIQEFRGVRETQYF.

This clonotype has a count of ten or more. At one boundary the junction diverges from the germline segment, which might be a read error. The V gene is TRBV5-6, the J gene TRBJ2-1, with D perhaps TRBD2 (5 bases). This CDR3 is built from 13 residues. Germline assignment: CDR1 SGHDT and CDR2 YYEEEE. This chain's CDR3 is CASSLIGRVGELF. CDR3 sequence (DNA): TGTGCCAGCAGCTTGATTGGTAGAGTCGGGGAGCTCTTC.

The sample holds a few counts of this clonotype. The chain links TRBV28 to TRBJ2-5; D call uncertain. The germline V and J ends were trimmed by 3 bases and 4 bases, with 24 bases remaining between them. CDR3 length equals 18 residues. Germline CDR1 and CDR2: MDHEN and SYDVKM. This chain's CDR3 is CASSFHAGGFFGLETQYF. In nucleotides, the CDR3 is TGTGCCAGCAGTTTTCACGCAGGTGGTTTCTTCGGGTTAGAGACCCAGTACTTC.

The V gene is TRBV18, the J gene TRBJ2-5; possibly TRBD1 for D (6 bases). Trimming removed 3 bases at V and 1 base at J, with 15 bases between. Germline assignment: CDR1 KGHSH and CDR2 LQKENI. The CDR3 loop spans 16 amino acids. The CDR3 sequence is CASSPLPRDTQETQYF. The CDR3 coding sequence is TGTGCCAGCTCACCTCTGCCCCGGGACACCCAAGAGACCCAGTACTTC. Supplemented by reference TRBV18 and TRBJ2-5, the full variable domain reads NAGVMQNPRHLVRRRGQEARLRCSPMKGHSHVYWYRQLPEEGLKFMVYLQKENIIDESGMPKERFSAEFPKEGPSILRIQQVVRGDSAAYFCASSPLPRDTQETQYFGPGTRLLVL.

The chain uses TRBV10-3 and TRBJ2-1, with D possibly TRBD1 on 6 matching bases. This CDR3 has 12 residues. The germline V and J ends were trimmed by 2 bases and 10 bases, with 9 bases remaining between them. Germline assignment: CDR1 ENHRY and CDR2 SYGVKD. DNA for the CDR3: TGTGCCATCAGTGAGGCAGGACAGGAGCAGTTCTTC. Protein product: CAISEAGQEQFF.

This rearrangement joins TRBV11-2 to TRBJ1-4; no clear D. V gave up 3 bases and J gave up 0 bases, with 5 bases separating them. The length of the CDR3 is 14 residues. Per the germline V gene, CDR1 is SGHAT and CDR2 is FQNNGV. CDR3 region: CASSFRATNEKLFF. CDR3 nucleotides: TGTGCCAGCAGCTTCAGAGCAACTAATGAAAAACTGTTTTTT.

This chain links TRBV9 with TRBJ2-1; maybe TRBD2 (6 bases). Looked up from germline, CDR1 is SGDLS and CDR2 is YYNGEE. The V and J ends lost 0 bases and 8 bases respectively, with 15 bases between them. The CDR3 spans 15 residues. CDR3 in amino acids: CASSVGGGGYDEQFF. The CDR3 DNA reads TGTGCCAGCAGCGTAGGAGGTGGGGGGTATGATGAGCAGTTCTTC.

The J gene is TRBJ2-6, the V gene TRBV4-3; the D is unclear. V lost 1 base, J lost 2 bases, and 15 bases lay in between. Germline V gene data show CDR1 as LGHNA and CDR2 as YSLEER. CDR3 length: 18 amino acids. CDR3 in amino acids: CASSQGWRFEAGANVLTF. The CDR3 DNA reads TGCGCCAGCAGCCAAGGGTGGCGATTCGAGGCTGGGGCCAACGTCCTGACTTTC.

The chain joins TRBV7-9 to TRBJ2-3, with 8 bases fitting TRBD2. The V gene's germline CDR1 is SEHNR and CDR2 FQNEAQ (reference sequence). V shed 4 bases, J shed 9 bases, and the junction held 12 bases outside the gene matches. The CDR3 covers 15 residues. CDR3 nucleotide sequence: TGTGCCAGCAGCTCATGGGGCGGGGGGCCAAAAACGCAGTATTTT. Translated, it gives CASSSWGGGPKTQYF.

This clonotype was detected only a few times. The V call is TRBV4-1, the J call TRBJ2-7; unclear D gene. The CDR3 loop spans 16 amino acids. The V gene's germline CDR1 is MGHRA and CDR2 YSYEKL. Trimming removed 4 bases from V and 0 bases from J, with 16 bases in between. The CDR3 region has the DNA TGCGCCAGCAGCCCCCTGCCCCTGGTTGCCTCCTACGAGCAGTACTTC. This encodes CASSPLPLVASYEQYF.

In its sample, this clonotype was seen many times. V and J are TRBV20-1 and TRBJ2-1, with 10 bases aligning to TRBD2. This CDR3 spans 15 amino acids. Trimming took 2 bases from V and 7 from J; bases not matched to a gene: 8. CDR1 is DFQATT, CDR2 SNEGSKA, per germline (reference sequence). This CDR3 is CSARKAGGPKNEQFF. CDR3 nucleotides: TGCAGTGCTAGAAAAGCGGGAGGGCCTAAGAATGAGCAGTTCTTC.

Only a few counts were recorded for this clonotype. The chain joins TRBV20-1 to TRBJ2-5, with D perhaps TRBD1 (5 bases). The ends were cut back, 3 bases at V and 4 bases at J, with 9 bases in the middle. CDR1 and CDR2 (germline): DFQATT, SNEGSKA (reference sequence). The CDR3 sequence is 12 residues long. This CDR3 is CSARDILETQYF. The CDR3 DNA follows: TGCAGTGCTAGGGACATTCTAGAGACCCAGTACTTC.

The chain uses TRBV5-1 and TRBJ2-5; 7 bases agree with TRBD1. The V gene's germline CDR1 is SGHRS and CDR2 YFSETQ. The J segment lost 3 bases and the V segment lost 2 bases, leaving 4 bases of the junction unmatched. The CDR3 sequence is 14 residues long. The CDR3 is CASSFVDREETQYF. CDR3 DNA: TGCGCCAGCAGCTTTGTTGACAGGGAAGAGACCCAGTACTTC.

This clonotype was recorded a few times. The chain carries TRBV15 and TRBJ2-1; perhaps TRBD1 as D (5 bases). This CDR3 spans 15 amino acids. With 0 bases removed from V and 2 bases from J, the gap between germline ends came to 8 bases. Germline V gene data show CDR1 as LNHNV and CDR2 as YYDKDF (reference sequence). CDR3 loop: CATSRERQTYNEQFF. DNA of the CDR3: TGTGCCACCAGCAGAGAGAGACAGACCTACAATGAGCAGTTCTTC.

This clonotype showed up just a few times. J is TRBJ2-2 and V is TRBV6-2 or TRBV6-3, with TRBD2 matching 7 bases. Germline assignment: CDR1 MNHEY and CDR2 SVGEGT. Trimming cost V 1 base and J 6 bases; bases outside gene matches: 2. The CDR3 runs to 14 residues. CDR3 nucleotides: TGTGCCAGCAGTTACTGGCGGGAGTCCGGGGAGCTGTTTTTT. Translated: CASSYWRESGELFF.

This clonotype was counted many times. The genes are TRBV4-3 and TRBJ1-1; a weak D match, TRBD1 (5 bases). This CDR3 is built from 18 residues. Trimming stripped 2 bases from V and 1 base from J, with 20 bases between. Per the germline V gene, CDR1 is LGHNA and CDR2 is YSLEER. This CDR3 reads CASSQFASPLGQNTEAFF. CDR3 DNA: TGCGCCAGCAGCCAATTCGCCAGCCCTCTCGGACAGAACACTGAAGCTTTCTTT.

This clonotype was seen a few times. The chain couples TRBV24-1 to TRBJ2-6; tentative D call: TRBD1 (5 bases). The V and J ends lost 7 bases and 0 bases respectively, with 12 bases between them. The CDR3 runs to 16 residues. The germline gives CDR1 KGHDR, CDR2 SFDVKD. For the CDR3, the DNA is TGTGCCACCAGGGAGACAGTCCCCTCTGGGGCCAACGTCCTGACTTTC. It codes for CATRETVPSGANVLTF.

This clonotype was seen more than once but under ten times. The V call is TRBV4-1, the J call TRBJ1-3; perhaps TRBD1 as D (6 bases). Per germline, CDR1 MGHRA and CDR2 YSYEKL. Between the trimmed V and J ends, which lost 4 bases and 2 bases, there was a span of 15 bases. This CDR3 is 16 amino acids long. This CDR3 is CASSPPFKGAGNTIYF. The CDR3 DNA follows: TGCGCCAGCAGCCCACCCTTTAAGGGGGCTGGAAACACCATATATTTT.

This clonotype was detected only a few times. The chain recombines TRBV2 with TRBJ2-7, with 8 bases matching TRBD2. J gave up 2 bases and V 3 bases, and 0 bases lay outside the gene matches. From germline, CDR1 is SNHLY and CDR2 FYNNEI. This CDR3 comprises 13 residues. CDR3 nucleotides: TGTGCCAGCAGTGAGGGACTAGCCTACGAGCAGTACTTC. Translated: CASSEGLAYEQYF.